Included here is one TCR beta chain sequence, with context. The antigen remains undetermined. From blood CD8+ and CD4+ T cells, the TCR beta chain was sequenced. This record comes from a study of CD8 T cells in Susac syndrome. About the research overall: Patients with Susac syndrome were therapy-naive, treated with corticosteroids, or treated with intravenous immunoglobulin alone when blood was collected. Study results and limitations: The CD4+ T cell repertoires in Susac syndrome were not clonally expanded. TCR sequencing and HLA analysis covered a relatively small number of individuals.

The CDR3 is made up of 13 amino acids. The V end lost 3 bases, the J end lost 6 bases, and 12 bases lay between the germline ends. The germline CDR1 and CDR2 sequences are DFQATT and SNEGSKA (reference sequence). After extraction with the RNeasy kit, about 0.45 to 1 ug of the RNA was reverse transcribed using random hexamers. In TCRdb, the immunoSEQ multiplex PCR reads were re-called with MiXCR into one record per CDR3 protein. This table has over 150,000 distinct CDR3 sequences, 90% to 97% appearing once. The TCR originated in a human donor with Susac syndrome. This chain joins TRBV20-1 and TRBJ1-5, with D perhaps TRBD1 (5 bases). Sequencing was carried out using CD4+ T cells from PBMCs. The CDR3 loop reads CSARRPGPQPQHF. The CDR3 region has the DNA TGCAGTGCTAGGAGACCGGGACCTCAGCCCCAGCATTTT.